Following are 2 T cell receptor beta chains from one sample sequenced in a study of human T cells and chemical hapten exposure. As to time point: patch test 3, about 24 weeks after DPC sensitization. Treatment: therapeutic diphenylcyclopropenone sensitization with weekly scalp DPC. TCRdb processed the RACE reads anew with MiXCR; each CDR3 protein has one entry. The sample has under 200,000 distinct CDR3 sequences; 28% are singletons. Sample: whole blood, taken in connection with sensitization to the hapten diphenylcyclopropenone (DPC). These receptors came from a woman aged 18-29 years with alopecia areata. Some clones in this sample may be carry-over from other donors' samples.

This clonotype appeared a few times. The CDR3, as DNA: TGTGCCAGCAGCCCTCGGGACCTCCAACTCGACGAGCAGTACTTC. This codes for CASSPRDLQLDEQYF. This chain links TRBV7-9 with TRBJ2-7; D could derive from TRBD1 or TRBD2 (5 bases each). CDR1 is SEHNR, CDR2 FQNEAQ, per germline (reference sequence). There are 15 residues in the CDR3. The V and J ends lost 5 bases and 5 bases respectively, with 19 bases between them.

This clonotype was recorded at least ten times. V is TRBV4-1 and J is TRBJ1-5, with 7 bases aligning to TRBD1. Germline lookup yields CDR1 MGHRA and CDR2 YSYEKL. With 4 bases clipped from V and 6 bases from J, the junction kept 6 bases outside the gene matches. CDR3 length equals 14 residues. CDR3 in amino acids: CASSLEQGIQPQHF. The CDR3 nucleotides read TGCGCCAGCAGCCTCGAACAGGGGATTCAGCCCCAGCATTTT.